This TCR beta chain is drawn from a study of blood T cells in healthy people across ages. A J-beta primer mix and a sample-barcoded 5' primer were used in a second PCR of roughly 7 to 12 cycles. TCRdb reprocessed the 5' RACE reads via MiXCR and lists one record per CDR3 protein. The repertoire holds about 900,000 distinct CDR3 sequences, with roughly 48% as singletons. V was clipped by 0 bases and J by 6 bases, with 10 bases between them. CDR1 and CDR2 from the germline V gene are LGHNA and YSLEER. The CDR3 has 14 residues. Sequenced material: blood. This receptor was taken from a young man in good health. The rearrangement uses TRBV4-3 and TRBJ2-3; TRBD1 is a possible D gene (6 bases). CDR3 sequence: CASSQEWGRDTQYF. CDR3 DNA sequence: TGCGCCAGCAGCCAAGAATGGGGGCGGGATACGCAGTATTTT.